These 23 T cell receptor beta chains were sequenced from one sample in a study of blood T cells in healthy people across ages (dated by TCRdb to between 2014 and 2017). The method behind the library was 5' RACE. The reads were generated on an Illumina HiSeq 2500. A second PCR of about 6 to 11 cycles was performed with a sample-barcoded 5' primer and a J-beta primer mix. TCRdb passed the public sequencing reads through fastp at Q25 and MiXCR, retaining productive beta sequences. CDR3 protein sequences are deduplicated, and each keeps its most common genes and DNA. For this sample there are more than 900,000 distinct CDR3 sequences; approximately 32% appear just once. The top ten hold 10% of the sample. The sample was also reused in another study, on T cells of mothers and their children.

Sequencing was carried out using blood. The receptors here all came from a woman between 35 and 50 years old in good health.

As for this clonotype: A much larger clone lies a single base off, so this may be a read error. The chain carries TRBV20-1 and TRBJ2-4, with a weak D call TRBD2 (6 bases). The CDR3 sequence is 14 residues long. Germline V gene lookup returns CDR1 DFQATT and CDR2 SNEGSKA (reference sequence). The CDR3 loop reads CSARVREKNYEQDF. In DNA, the CDR3 is TGCAGTGCTAGAGTCCGGGAGAAGAACTACGAGCAGGACTTC.

The chain employs TRBV27 and TRBJ2-3; D not certain. The V and J ends lost 5 bases and 13 bases respectively, with 25 bases between them. The CDR3 has 15 amino acids. Germline V CDR1 and CDR2: MNHEY, SMNVEV (reference sequence). CDR3 residues: CASSQRFLSLDKEYF. The CDR3 DNA reads TGTGCCAGCAGTCAGCGATTTCTATCACTCGATAAAGAGTATTTT.

Comment on this clonotype: A junction boundary mismatches the germline segment, possibly from a read error. The rearrangement links TRBV11-2 to TRBJ2-1, with D maybe TRBD2 (7 bases). The CDR3 is 15 amino acids. Germline V gene data show CDR1 as SGHAT and CDR2 as FQNNGV. In DNA form, the CDR3 reads TGTGCCAGCCTGGGGGGGGCCACCTCCCACAATGAGCAGTTCTTC. It codes for CASLGGATSHNEQFF.

This clonotype was counted at least ten times. The chain is built from TRBV7-2 and TRBJ2-4; TRBD1 matches at 8 bases. The germline gives CDR1 SGHTA, CDR2 FQGNSA. The CDR3 loop spans 15 amino acids. J gave up 7 bases and V 2 bases, and 7 bases lay outside the gene matches. The DNA of the CDR3 is TGTGCCAGCAGCTTATACGGACAGGGACTGAACATTCAGTACTTC. Translated, it gives CASSLYGQGLNIQYF.

This clonotype has a handful of counts. The chain employs TRBV9 and TRBJ2-3; 8 bases are shared with TRBD2. This CDR3 spans 14 amino acids. The V gene's germline CDR1 is SGDLS and CDR2 YYNGEE. Trimming removed 0 bases from V and 9 bases from J; junction bases left unmatched: 6. In DNA form, the CDR3 reads TGTGCCAGCAGCGTAGAACTAGCGGTGGGCACGCAGTATTTT. This sequence encodes CASSVELAVGTQYF.

This clonotype was detected ten times or more. This chain links TRBV7-2 with TRBJ2-7; 7 nucleotides agree with TRBD1. Trimming removed 4 bases from V and 5 bases from J; junction bases left unmatched: 8. Per the germline V gene, CDR1 is SGHTA and CDR2 is FQGNSA. The CDR3 is 14 residues long. CDR3: CASSSQGVINEQYF. The CDR3 nucleotides read TGTGCCAGCAGCTCGCAGGGGGTCATCAACGAGCAGTACTTC.

V gene TRBV7-2 combines with J gene TRBJ1-2; TRBD1 matches 9 bases. This CDR3 comprises 15 residues. V lost 5 bases, J lost 2 bases, and 6 bases stayed unmatched. The germline V gene encodes CDR1 SGHTA and CDR2 FQGNSA. CDR3 coding DNA: TGTGCCAGCAGCGTACAGGGGGCGCCCAACTATGGCTACACCTTC. Protein product: CASSVQGAPNYGYTF.

This clonotype was detected once. The rearrangement links TRBV20-1 to TRBJ1-2; D not certain. The CDR3 contains 12 residues. V was pared by 5 bases and J by 8 bases, with 15 bases between. Germline CDR1 is DFQATT and CDR2 is SNEGSKA (reference sequence). For the CDR3, the DNA is TGCAGTGCTTTACGATCGTTAGAGGGCTACACCTTC. Protein sequence: CSALRSLEGYTF.

This clonotype was recorded a few times. A read error may account for a junction end that differs from germline. This sequence joins TRBV2 and TRBJ2-7; D remains ambiguous. The CDR3 has 13 residues. Per germline, CDR1 SNHLY and CDR2 FYNNEI. DNA of the CDR3: TGTGCCAGCAGCGAAGAGGCAGACGGCGAGCAGTACTTC. Translated, it gives CASSEEADGEQYF.

Notes on this clonotype: A much bigger clone sits one base away, suggesting this may be a read error. The conserved phenylalanine or tryptophan normally closing the CDR3 is absent here, so this likely arose from a read error. V and J are TRBV20-1 and TRBJ2-3; the D gene is possibly TRBD1 (5 bases). This CDR3 has 18 amino acids. Per germline, CDR1 DFQATT and CDR2 SNEGSKA (reference sequence). V lost 1 base and J lost 0, with 20 bases in between. The CDR3 nucleotides read TGCAGTGCTAGAGCCTACGGCGGACAACGAACTAGCACAGATACGCAGTATTTG. Amino acids: CSARAYGGQRTSTDTQYL.

This clonotype has a count of ten or more. The chain recombines TRBV5-1 with TRBJ2-7; the D is unclear. This CDR3 has 14 amino acids. V dropped 2 bases and J dropped 1 base, with 10 bases sitting between them. The germline gives CDR1 SGHRS, CDR2 YFSETQ. The CDR3 loop reads CASSLWGTSYEQYF. In DNA form, the CDR3 reads TGCGCCAGCAGCTTATGGGGTACGTCCTACGAGCAGTACTTC. The full variable domain, its missing parts supplied by reference TRBV5-1 and TRBJ2-7, is KAGVTQTPRYLIKTRGQQVTLSCSPISGHRSVSWYQQTPGQGLQFLFEYFSETQRNKGNFPGRFSGRQFSNSRSEMNVSTLELGDSALYLCASSLWGTSYEQYFGPGTRLTVT.

This clonotype came up a few times. J is TRBJ2-3 and V is TRBV25-1; TRBD2 might be the D (6 bases). CDR3 size: 17 residues. Trimming removed 3 bases at V and 0 bases at J, with 16 bases between. CDR1 is MGHDK, CDR2 SYGVNS, per germline. CDR3 sequence reads: CASSDSAGLGSTDTQYF. The CDR3 DNA sequence: TGTGCCAGCAGTGATTCCGCGGGATTAGGGAGCACAGATACGCAGTATTTT.

The chain employs TRBV15 and TRBJ1-6, with D maybe TRBD1 (6 bases). The CDR3 totals 16 residues. Germline V gives CDR1 LNHNV, CDR2 YYDKDF (reference sequence). V lost 5 bases and J lost 3, with 14 bases in between. The CDR3 region is CATSAQGGSYNSPLHF. CDR3 DNA sequence: TGTGCCACCAGCGCACAGGGAGGAAGCTATAATTCACCCCTCCACTTT. Full variable domain (rest looked up from reference TRBV15 and TRBJ1-6): DAMVIQNPRYQVTQFGKPVTLSCSQTLNHNVMYWYQQKSSQAPKLLFHYYDKDFNNEADTPDNFQSRRPNTSFCFLDIRSPGLGDTAMYLCATSAQGGSYNSPLHFGNGTRLTVT.

Notes on this clonotype: This clone may be a read error of a much larger clone one base away. The chain joins TRBV14 to TRBJ2-7; 11 bases agree with TRBD2. The V gene's germline CDR1 is SGHDN and CDR2 FVKESK. This CDR3 has 15 residues. This CDR3 is CASSHLAGGSYELYF. CDR3 sequence (DNA): TGTGCCAGCAGCCATCTAGCGGGGGGATCCTACGAGCTGTACTTC.

The genes are TRBV5-1 and TRBJ1-1; 12 bases align to TRBD1. V gave up 1 base and J gave up 2 bases; unmatched junction bases: 6. The V gene's germline CDR1 is SGHRS and CDR2 YFSETQ. The CDR3 loop spans 17 amino acids. The CDR3 is CASSLMGTGGGNTEAFF. As DNA, the CDR3 is TGCGCCAGCAGCTTGATGGGGACAGGGGGCGGCAACACTGAAGCTTTCTTT.

The chain couples TRBV9 to TRBJ2-4; a possible D gene is TRBD1 (5 bases). Near its end, the DNA agrees better with TRBJ2-7, so the J call may be wrong. The CDR3 runs 14 residues. CDR1 is SGDLS and CDR2 is YYNGEE in the germline V gene. CDR3 residues: CASSVDAGPCEQYF. As DNA, the CDR3 is TGTGCCAGCAGCGTAGACGCAGGGCCCTGCGAGCAGTACTTC.

This clonotype was seen many times. The rearrangement links TRBV27 to TRBJ2-7; 7 nucleotides line up with TRBD1. V shed 4 bases and J 3 bases; nucleotides not matched to a gene: 9. This CDR3 region has 15 residues. CDR1 MNHEY and CDR2 SMNVEV come from the germline V gene (reference sequence). The CDR3 DNA reads as TGTGCCAGCAGTTCAGGACAGGTAGGGGGCTACGAGCAGTACTTC. It specifies CASSSGQVGGYEQYF.

The J gene is TRBJ2-1, the V gene TRBV5-1; the match to TRBD2 covers 8 bases. This CDR3 has 13 residues. CDR1 SGHRS and CDR2 YFSETQ come from the germline V gene. The junction had 12 bases not matched to a gene; V was cut back by 6 bases and J by 13 bases. CDR3: CASTTGGGLAQFF. For the CDR3, the DNA is TGCGCCAGCACCACCGGGGGGGGGCTGGCTCAGTTCTTC. The full variable domain, in which reference TRBV5-1 and TRBJ2-1 provide the parts outside the CDR3, is KAGVTQTPRYLIKTRGQQVTLSCSPISGHRSVSWYQQTPGQGLQFLFEYFSETQRNKGNFPGRFSGRQFSNSRSEMNVSTLELGDSALYLCASTTGGGLAQFFGPGTRLTVL.

This clonotype has a count of ten or more. The chain employs TRBV3-1 and TRBJ1-1, with TRBD1 matching 7 bases. There are 13 residues in the CDR3. With V trimmed by 8 bases and J by 2 bases, 5 bases remained unmatched. CDR1 is LGHDT and CDR2 is YNNKEL in the germline V gene (reference sequence). DNA for the CDR3: TGTGCCAGCTCGGGACAGCTTAACACTGAAGCTTTCTTT. It codes for CASSGQLNTEAFF.

The gene calls are TRBV7-2 and TRBJ2-1; 7 bases align to TRBD1. CDR3 length equals 15 residues. Germline V lookup: CDR1 SGHTA, CDR2 FQGNSA. J gave up 8 bases and V 4 bases, and 11 bases lay outside the gene matches. The CDR3 sequence: CASSSSRTGRDEQFF. The CDR3 coding sequence is TGTGCCAGCAGCTCCTCAAGGACAGGCCGCGATGAGCAGTTCTTC.

The chain links TRBV28 to TRBJ1-2, with 7 bases that match TRBD1. CDR1 and CDR2 (germline): MDHEN, SYDVKM. This CDR3 has 13 residues. The V segment lost 10 bases and the J segment 6 bases; nucleotides outside the gene matches: 11. CDR3 nucleotide sequence: TGTGCCATCGTGAGACAGGGACTTCATGGCTACACCTTC. This gives the protein CAIVRQGLHGYTF.

The V gene is TRBV5-1, the J gene TRBJ1-2, with 10 positions matching TRBD1. The CDR3 runs 14 residues. The trim removed 0 bases at V and 7 bases at J, leaving 3 bases unmatched. Germline CDR1 SGHRS, CDR2 YFSETQ. The CDR3 reads CASSLAGTGVGYTF. The CDR3 DNA follows: TGCGCCAGCAGCTTGGCTGGGACAGGGGTTGGCTACACCTTC.

V and J are TRBV12-3 or TRBV12-4 and TRBJ1-5; 8 bases are a match to TRBD1. The V and J ends lost 9 bases and 3 bases, in that order; junction bases with no gene match: 16. This CDR3 has 17 residues. CDR3 in DNA: TGTGCCAGTAGTCAAAGGACAGGGAGGATTGTCAATCAGCCCCAGCATTTT. Its translation is CASSQRTGRIVNQPQHF.